This T cell receptor (beta chain) was documented in a study of T cells after posttransplantation cyclophosphamide. Notes on the study in general: Recipient CMV seropositivity and CMV reactivation strongly tracked TRB clonality. Blood and skin or GI T cell repertoires showed limited TRB overlap. Donor CD8+ memory clones often dominated recipient blood repertoires at later times.

On the day of bone marrow donation, the related graft donor provided peripheral blood. Trimming left V 5 bases short and J 6 bases short, with 8 bases between. The length of the CDR3 is 13 residues. Per germline, CDR1 SGHTA and CDR2 FQGNSA. Regarding this clone: No antigen is known for it.

Sequencing used immunoSEQ multiplex PCR; TCRdb keeps in-frame clones, though not all of them. The sample has roughly 13,000 clones, approximately 80% seen once; the top ten hold approximately 1.2%. Material: memory CD4+ T cells sorted from PBMCs. This TCR came from a man in his fifties or sixties. The gene calls are TRBV7-2 and TRBJ1-6; perhaps TRBD1 as D (5 bases). CDR3 in amino acids: CASSGAANSPLHF. For the CDR3, the DNA is TGTGCCAGCAGCGGGGCCGCTAATTCACCCCTCCACTTT. The full variable domain, rest sourced from reference TRBV7-2 and TRBJ1-6, is GAGVSQSPSNKVTEKGKDVELRCDPISGHTALYWYRQSLGQGLEFLIYFQGNSAPDKSGLPSDRFSAERTGGSVSTLTIQRTQQEDSAVYLCASSGAANSPLHFGNGTRLTVT.